This T cell receptor (beta chain) was identified during a study of blood T cell repertoires in COVID-19. Trimming cost V 5 bases and J 2 bases; bases outside gene matches: 16. CDR1 is MNHEY, CDR2 SMNVEV, per germline (reference sequence). This CDR3 contains 19 residues. Only in-frame clones appear in the TCRdb table, and some are missing; sequencing was by immunoSEQ multiplex PCR. The data contain 310,000 or so clones, approximately 91% of them singletons. The chain links TRBV27 to TRBJ2-3, with 10 bases lining up with TRBD2. The receptor was isolated from a woman in her thirties with COVID-19, enrolled during active disease. Sequencing was carried out using peripheral blood. This CDR3 reads CASSIRTSGGRGPTDTQYF. CDR3 nucleotides: TGTGCCAGCAGTATCCGGACTAGCGGAGGCCGGGGCCCCACAGATACGCAGTATTTT.